This T cell receptor (beta chain) was recovered during a study of blood T cell repertoires in COVID-19. The data were produced by immunoSEQ multiplex PCR, yet TCRdb's version contains in-frame clones alone and is incomplete. The sample has more than 95,000 clones, 85% seen once. The clonotype originates from a woman older than 75 with COVID-19, enrolled during active disease. The material sequenced was peripheral blood.

The chain's CDR3 is CASRMSGGEFNEQFF. The CDR3 DNA follows: TGCGCCAGCAGAATGAGTGGAGGGGAGTTTAATGAGCAGTTCTTC. The gene calls are TRBV5-1 and TRBJ2-1; D may be TRBD2 (6 bases). The CDR3 has 15 residues. Per germline, CDR1 SGHRS and CDR2 YFSETQ. With 5 bases removed from V and 7 bases from J, the gap between germline ends came to 19 bases.